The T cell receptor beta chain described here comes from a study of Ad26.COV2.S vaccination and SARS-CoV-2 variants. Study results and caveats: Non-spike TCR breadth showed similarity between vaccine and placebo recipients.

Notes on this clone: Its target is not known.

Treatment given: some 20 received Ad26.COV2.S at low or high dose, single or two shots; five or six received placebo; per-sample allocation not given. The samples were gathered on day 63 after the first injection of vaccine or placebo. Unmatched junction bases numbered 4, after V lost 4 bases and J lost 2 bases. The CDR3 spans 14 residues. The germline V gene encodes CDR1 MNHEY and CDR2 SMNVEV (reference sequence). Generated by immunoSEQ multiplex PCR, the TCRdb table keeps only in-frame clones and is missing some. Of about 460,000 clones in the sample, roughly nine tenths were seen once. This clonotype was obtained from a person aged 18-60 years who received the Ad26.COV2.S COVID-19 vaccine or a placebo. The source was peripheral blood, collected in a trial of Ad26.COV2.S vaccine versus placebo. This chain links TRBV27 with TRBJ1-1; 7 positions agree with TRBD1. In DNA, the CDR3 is TGTGCCAGCAGTTCGGGACAGACCAACACTGAAGCTTTCTTT. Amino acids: CASSSGQTNTEAFF.